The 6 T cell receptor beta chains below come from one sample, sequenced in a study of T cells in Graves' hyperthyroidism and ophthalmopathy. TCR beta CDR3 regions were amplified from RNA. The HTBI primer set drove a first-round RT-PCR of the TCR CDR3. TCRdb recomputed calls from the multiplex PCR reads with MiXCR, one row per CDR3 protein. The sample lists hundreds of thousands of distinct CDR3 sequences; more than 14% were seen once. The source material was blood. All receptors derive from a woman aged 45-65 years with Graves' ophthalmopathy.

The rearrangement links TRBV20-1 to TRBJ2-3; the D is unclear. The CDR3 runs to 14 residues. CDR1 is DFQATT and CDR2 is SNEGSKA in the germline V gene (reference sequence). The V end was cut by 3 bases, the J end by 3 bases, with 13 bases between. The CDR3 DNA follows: TGCAGTGCTAGGAACTACAAGAGGACAGATACGCAGTATTTT. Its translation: CSARNYKRTDTQYF.

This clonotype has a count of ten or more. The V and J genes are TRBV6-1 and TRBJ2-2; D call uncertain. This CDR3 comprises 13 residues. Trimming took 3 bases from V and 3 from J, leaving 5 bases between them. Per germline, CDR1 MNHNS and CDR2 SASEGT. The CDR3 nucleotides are TGTGCCAGCAGTGAGTGGGACACCGGGGAGCTGTTTTTT. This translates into CASSEWDTGELFF.

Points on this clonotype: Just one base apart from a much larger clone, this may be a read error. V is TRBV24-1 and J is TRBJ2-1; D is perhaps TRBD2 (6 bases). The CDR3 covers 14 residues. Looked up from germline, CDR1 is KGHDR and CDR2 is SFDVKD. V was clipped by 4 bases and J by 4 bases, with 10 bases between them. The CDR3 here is CATSEGGLYNEQFF. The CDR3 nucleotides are TGTGCCACCAGTGAGGGGGGTCTTTACAATGAGCAGTTCTTC.

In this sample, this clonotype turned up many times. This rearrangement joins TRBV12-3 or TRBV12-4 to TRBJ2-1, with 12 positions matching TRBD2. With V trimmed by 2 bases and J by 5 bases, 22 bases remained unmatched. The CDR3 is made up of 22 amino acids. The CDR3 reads CASSLRASGRAFSPRTNNEQFF. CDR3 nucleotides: TGTGCCAGCAGTTTAAGGGCTAGCGGGAGGGCCTTTAGCCCCAGAACAAACAATGAGCAGTTCTTC.

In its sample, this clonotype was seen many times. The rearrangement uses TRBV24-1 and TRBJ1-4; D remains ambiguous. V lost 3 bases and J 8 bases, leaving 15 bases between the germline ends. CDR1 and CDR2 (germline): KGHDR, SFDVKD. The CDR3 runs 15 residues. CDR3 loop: CATSDPTLGGEKLFF. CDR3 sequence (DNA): TGTGCCACCAGTGATCCGACACTTGGAGGAGAAAAACTGTTTTTT.

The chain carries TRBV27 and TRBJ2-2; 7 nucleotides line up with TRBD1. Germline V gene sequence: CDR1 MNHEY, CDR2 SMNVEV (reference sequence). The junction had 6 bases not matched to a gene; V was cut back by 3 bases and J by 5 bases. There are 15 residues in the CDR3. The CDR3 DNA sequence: TGTGCCAGCAGTTTGGGGACAGAGGGTACCGGGGAGCTGTTTTTT. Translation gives CASSLGTEGTGELFF.